This TCR beta chain is drawn from a study of CD8 T cells in ankylosing spondylitis. Concerning this clonotype itself: Its target is unknown.

One entry per CDR3 protein, called by TCRdb with MiXCR from the 5' RACE reads. The data contain some 240,000 distinct CDR3 sequences, 8.6% of them singletons. General observations from the study: A motif in TCR beta, a set of eight highly homologous variants, appeared characteristic of ankylosing spondylitis blood. Relatively scarce in peripheral blood, disease-linked clones were CD8+. Reports say disease-linked clones showed up significantly more in matched ankylosing spondylitis synovial fluid. Past studies reported some motif variants in reactive arthritis synovial fluid and blood.

The sample consisted of blood, either unsorted or a sorted T cell fraction (not recorded which). The clonotype originates from a male donor with ankylosing spondylitis or in good health (not recorded which).

The CDR3 DNA reads as TGTGCCAGCAGCTTAACGGTTACAGGGGTGAGGACCTTC. It yields the protein CASSLTVTGVRTF. The chain couples TRBV7-3 to TRBJ1-2; 7 bases match TRBD1. Germline V CDR1 and CDR2: SGHTA, FQGTGA. The CDR3 length is 13 residues. Trimming cost V 0 bases and J 14 bases; bases outside gene matches: 9.